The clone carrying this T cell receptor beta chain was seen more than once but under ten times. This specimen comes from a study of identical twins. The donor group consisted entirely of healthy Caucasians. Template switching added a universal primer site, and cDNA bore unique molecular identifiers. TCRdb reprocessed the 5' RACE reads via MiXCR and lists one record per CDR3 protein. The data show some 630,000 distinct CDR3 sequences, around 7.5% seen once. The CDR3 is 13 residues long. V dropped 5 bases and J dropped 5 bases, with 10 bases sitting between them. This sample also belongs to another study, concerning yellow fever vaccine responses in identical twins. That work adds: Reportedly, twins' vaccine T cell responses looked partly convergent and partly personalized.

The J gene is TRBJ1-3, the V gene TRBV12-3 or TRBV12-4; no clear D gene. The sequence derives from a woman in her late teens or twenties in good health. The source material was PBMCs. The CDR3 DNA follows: TGTGCCAGCAGTCCAGAGTACAGAAACACCATATATTTT. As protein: CASSPEYRNTIYF.